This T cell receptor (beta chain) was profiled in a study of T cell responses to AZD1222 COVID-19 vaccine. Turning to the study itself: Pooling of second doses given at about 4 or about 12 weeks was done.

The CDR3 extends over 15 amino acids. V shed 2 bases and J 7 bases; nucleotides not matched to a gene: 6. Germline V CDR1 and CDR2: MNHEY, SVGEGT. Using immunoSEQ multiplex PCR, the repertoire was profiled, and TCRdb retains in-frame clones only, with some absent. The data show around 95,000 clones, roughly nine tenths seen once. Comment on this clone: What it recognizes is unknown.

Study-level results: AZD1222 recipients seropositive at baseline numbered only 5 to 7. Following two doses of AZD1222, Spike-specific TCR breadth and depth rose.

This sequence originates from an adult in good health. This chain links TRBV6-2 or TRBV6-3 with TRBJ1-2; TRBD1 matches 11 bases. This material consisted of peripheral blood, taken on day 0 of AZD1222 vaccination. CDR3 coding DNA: TGTGCCAGCAGTTACCCCGGACAGGGGGCGCTTGGCTACACCTTC. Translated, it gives CASSYPGQGALGYTF.